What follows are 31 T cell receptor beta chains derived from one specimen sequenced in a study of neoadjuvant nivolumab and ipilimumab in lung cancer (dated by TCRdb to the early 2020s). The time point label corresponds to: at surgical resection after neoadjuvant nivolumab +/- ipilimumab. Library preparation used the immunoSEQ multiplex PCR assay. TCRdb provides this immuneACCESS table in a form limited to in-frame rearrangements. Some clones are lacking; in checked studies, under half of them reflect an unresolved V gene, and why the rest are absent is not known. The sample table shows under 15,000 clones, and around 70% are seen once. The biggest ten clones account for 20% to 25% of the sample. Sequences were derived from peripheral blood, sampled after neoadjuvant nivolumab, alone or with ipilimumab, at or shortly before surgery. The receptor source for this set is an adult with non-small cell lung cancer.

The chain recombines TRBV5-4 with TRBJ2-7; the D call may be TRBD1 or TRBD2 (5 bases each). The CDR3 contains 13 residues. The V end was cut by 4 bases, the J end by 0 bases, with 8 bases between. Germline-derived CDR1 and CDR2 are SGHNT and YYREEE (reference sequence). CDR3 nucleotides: TGTGCCAGCAGCCGGGACCGCTCCTACGAGCAGTACTTC. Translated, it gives CASSRDRSYEQYF. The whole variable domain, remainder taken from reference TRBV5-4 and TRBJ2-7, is ETGVTQSPTHLIKTRGQQVTLRCSSQSGHNTVSWYQQALGQGPQFIFQYYREEENGRGNFPPRFSGLQFPNYSSELNVNALELDDSALYLCASSRDRSYEQYFGPGTRLTVT.

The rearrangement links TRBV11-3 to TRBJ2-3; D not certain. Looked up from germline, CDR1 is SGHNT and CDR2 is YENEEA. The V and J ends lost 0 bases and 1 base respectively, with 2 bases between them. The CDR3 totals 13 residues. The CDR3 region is CASSLEGTDTQYF. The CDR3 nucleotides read TGTGCCAGCAGCTTAGAGGGCACAGATACGCAGTATTTT.

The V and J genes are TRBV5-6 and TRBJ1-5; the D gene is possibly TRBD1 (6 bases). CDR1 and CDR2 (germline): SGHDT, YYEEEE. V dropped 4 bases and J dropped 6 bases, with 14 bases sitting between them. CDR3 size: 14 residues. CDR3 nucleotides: TGTGCCAGCAGCGAAACAGGGCAACCTCAGCCCCAGCATTTT. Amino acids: CASSETGQPQPQHF.

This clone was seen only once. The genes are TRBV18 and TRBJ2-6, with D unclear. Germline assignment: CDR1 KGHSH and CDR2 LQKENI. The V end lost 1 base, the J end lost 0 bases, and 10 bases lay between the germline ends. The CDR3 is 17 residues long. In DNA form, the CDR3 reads TGTGCCAGCTCACCACGCACAGTTCGCTCTGGGGCCAACGTCCTGACTTTC. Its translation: CASSPRTVRSGANVLTF.

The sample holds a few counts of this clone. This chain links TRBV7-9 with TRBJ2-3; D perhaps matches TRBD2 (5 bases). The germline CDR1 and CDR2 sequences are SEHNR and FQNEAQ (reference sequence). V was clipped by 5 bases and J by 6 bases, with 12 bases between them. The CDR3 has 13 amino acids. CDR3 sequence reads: CASSPLVADTQYF. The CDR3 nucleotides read TGTGCCAGCAGCCCCCTAGTAGCGGATACGCAGTATTTT. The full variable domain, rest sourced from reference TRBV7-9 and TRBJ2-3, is DTGVSQNPRHKITKRGQNVTFRCDPISEHNRLYWYRQTLGQGPEFLTYFQNEAQLEKSRLLSDRFSAERPKGSFSTLEIQRTEQGDSAMYLCASSPLVADTQYFGPGTRLTVL.

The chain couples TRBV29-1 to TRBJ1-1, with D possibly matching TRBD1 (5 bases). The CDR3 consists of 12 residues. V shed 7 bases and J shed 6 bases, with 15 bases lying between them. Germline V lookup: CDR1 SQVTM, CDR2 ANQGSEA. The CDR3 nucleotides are TGCAGCGGATCATCGGGGGATGCTGAAGCTTTCTTT. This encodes CSGSSGDAEAFF.

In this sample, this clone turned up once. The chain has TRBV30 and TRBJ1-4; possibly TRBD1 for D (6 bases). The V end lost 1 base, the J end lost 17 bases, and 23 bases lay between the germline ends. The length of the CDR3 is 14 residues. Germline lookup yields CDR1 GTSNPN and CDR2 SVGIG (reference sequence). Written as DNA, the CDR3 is TGTGCCTGGAGTGCCCCGTACAGGGAATTCCGGGTTTTTTTT. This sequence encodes CAWSAPYREFRVFF. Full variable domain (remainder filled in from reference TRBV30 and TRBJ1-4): SQTIHQWPATLVQPVGSPLSLECTVEGTSNPNLYWYRQAAGRGLQLLFYSVGIGQISSEVPQNLSASRPQDRQFILSSKKLLLSDSGFYLCAWSAPYREFRVFFGSGTQLSVL.

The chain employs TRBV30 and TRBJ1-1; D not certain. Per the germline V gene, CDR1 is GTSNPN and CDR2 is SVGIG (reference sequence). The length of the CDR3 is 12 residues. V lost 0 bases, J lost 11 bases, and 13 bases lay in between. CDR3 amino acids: CAWSVSAPWAFF. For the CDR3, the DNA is TGTGCCTGGAGTGTAAGCGCTCCTTGGGCTTTCTTT.

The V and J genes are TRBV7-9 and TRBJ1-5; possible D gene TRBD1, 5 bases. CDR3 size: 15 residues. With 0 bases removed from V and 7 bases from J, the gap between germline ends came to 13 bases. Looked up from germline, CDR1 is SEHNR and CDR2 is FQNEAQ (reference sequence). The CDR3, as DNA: TGTGCCAGCAGCTTAGCAGGCAGGGTAGGCCAGCCCCAGCATTTT. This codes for CASSLAGRVGQPQHF.

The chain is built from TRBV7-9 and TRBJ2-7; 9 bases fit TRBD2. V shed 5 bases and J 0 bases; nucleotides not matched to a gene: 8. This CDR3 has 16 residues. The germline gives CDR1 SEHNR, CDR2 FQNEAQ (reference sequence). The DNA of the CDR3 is TGTGCCAGCAGCAGATATAGCGGGAGACTCTCCTACGAGCAGTACTTC. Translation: CASSRYSGRLSYEQYF.

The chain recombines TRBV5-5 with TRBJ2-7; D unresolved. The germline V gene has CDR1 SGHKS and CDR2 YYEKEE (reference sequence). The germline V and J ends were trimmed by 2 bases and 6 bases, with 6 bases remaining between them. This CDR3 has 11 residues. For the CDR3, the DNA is TGTGCCAGCAGCTTTAGCCGCGAGCAGTACTTC. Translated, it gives CASSFSREQYF.

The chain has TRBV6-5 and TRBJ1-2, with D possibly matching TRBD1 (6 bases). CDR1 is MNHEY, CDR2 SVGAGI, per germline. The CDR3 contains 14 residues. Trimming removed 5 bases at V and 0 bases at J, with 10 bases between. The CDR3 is CASSPDSPNYGYTF. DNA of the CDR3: TGTGCCAGCAGTCCGGACAGTCCTAACTATGGCTACACCTTC.

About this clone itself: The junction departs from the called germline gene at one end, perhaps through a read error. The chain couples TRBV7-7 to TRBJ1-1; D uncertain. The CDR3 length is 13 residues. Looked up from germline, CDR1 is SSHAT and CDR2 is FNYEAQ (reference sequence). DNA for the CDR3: TGTGCTAGCAGCTCCAGTCTGGACACTGAAGCTTTCTTT. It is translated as CASSSSLDTEAFF.

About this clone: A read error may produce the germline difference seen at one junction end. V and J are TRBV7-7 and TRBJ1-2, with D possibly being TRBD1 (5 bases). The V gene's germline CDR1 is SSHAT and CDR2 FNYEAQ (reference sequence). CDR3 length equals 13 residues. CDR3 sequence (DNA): TGTGCTAGCAGCCCTTCGCGGGACGTTGCCTACACCTTC. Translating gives CASSPSRDVAYTF.

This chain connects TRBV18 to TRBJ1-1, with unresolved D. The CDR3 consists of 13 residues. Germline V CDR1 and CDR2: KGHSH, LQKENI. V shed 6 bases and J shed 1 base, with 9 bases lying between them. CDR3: CASSPTANTEAFF. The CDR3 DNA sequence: TGTGCCAGCTCCCCAACAGCGAACACTGAAGCTTTCTTT.

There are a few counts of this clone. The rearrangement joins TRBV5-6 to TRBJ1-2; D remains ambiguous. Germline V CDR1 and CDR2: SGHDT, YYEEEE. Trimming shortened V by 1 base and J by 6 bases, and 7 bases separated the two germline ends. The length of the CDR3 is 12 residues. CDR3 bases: TGTGCCAGCAGCTTGTTATCTGATGGCTACACCTTC. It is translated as CASSLLSDGYTF.

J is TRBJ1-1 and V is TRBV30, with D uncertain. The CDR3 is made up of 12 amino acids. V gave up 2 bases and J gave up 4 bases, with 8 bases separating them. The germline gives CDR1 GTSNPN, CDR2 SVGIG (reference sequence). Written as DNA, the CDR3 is TGTGCCTGGAGTAGACGTTTCACTGAAGCTTTCTTT. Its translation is CAWSRRFTEAFF.

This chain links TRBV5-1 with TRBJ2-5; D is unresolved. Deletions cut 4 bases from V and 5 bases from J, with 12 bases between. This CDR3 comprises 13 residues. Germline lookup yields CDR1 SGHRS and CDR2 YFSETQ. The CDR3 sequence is CASSQKDWETQYF. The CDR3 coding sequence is TGCGCCAGCAGCCAAAAAGATTGGGAGACCCAGTACTTC.

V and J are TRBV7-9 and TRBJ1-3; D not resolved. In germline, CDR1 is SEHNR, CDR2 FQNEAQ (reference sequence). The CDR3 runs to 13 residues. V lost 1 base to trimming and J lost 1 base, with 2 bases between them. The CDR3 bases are TGTGCCAGCAGCTTAGGGTCTGGAAACACCATATATTTT. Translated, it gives CASSLGSGNTIYF. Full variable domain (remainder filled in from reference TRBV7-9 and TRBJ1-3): DTGVSQNPRHKITKRGQNVTFRCDPISEHNRLYWYRQTLGQGPEFLTYFQNEAQLEKSRLLSDRFSAERPKGSFSTLEIQRTEQGDSAMYLCASSLGSGNTIYFGEGSWLTVV.

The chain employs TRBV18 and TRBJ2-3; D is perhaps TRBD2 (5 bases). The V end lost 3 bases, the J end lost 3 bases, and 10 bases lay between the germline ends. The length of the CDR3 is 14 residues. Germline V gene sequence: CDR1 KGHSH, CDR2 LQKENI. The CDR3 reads CASSPLGETDTQYF. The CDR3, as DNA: TGTGCCAGCTCACCCCTCGGGGAGACAGATACGCAGTATTTT.

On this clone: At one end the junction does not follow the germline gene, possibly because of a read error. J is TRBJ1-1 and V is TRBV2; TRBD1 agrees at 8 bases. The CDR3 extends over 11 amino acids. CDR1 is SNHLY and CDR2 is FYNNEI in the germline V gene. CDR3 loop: CERTGTTEAFF. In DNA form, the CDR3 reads TGCGAACGGACAGGGACCACTGAAGCTTTCTTT.

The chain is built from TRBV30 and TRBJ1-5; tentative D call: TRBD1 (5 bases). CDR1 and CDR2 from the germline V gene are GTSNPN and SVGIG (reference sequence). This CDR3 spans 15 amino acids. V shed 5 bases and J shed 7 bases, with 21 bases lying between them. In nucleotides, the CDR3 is TGTGCCTGGGGGTCCCGACGTGCACAGGCACAGCCCCAGCATTTT. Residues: CAWGSRRAQAQPQHF.

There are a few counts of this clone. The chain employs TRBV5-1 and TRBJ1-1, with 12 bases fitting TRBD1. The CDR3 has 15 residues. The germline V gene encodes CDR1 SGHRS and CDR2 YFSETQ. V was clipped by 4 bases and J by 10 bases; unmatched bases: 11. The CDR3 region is CASSPLPGDRGRAFF. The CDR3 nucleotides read TGCGCCAGCAGCCCTCTCCCCGGGGACAGGGGGCGAGCTTTCTTT. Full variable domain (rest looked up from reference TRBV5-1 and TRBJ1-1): KAGVTQTPRYLIKTRGQQVTLSCSPISGHRSVSWYQQTPGQGLQFLFEYFSETQRNKGNFPGRFSGRQFSNSRSEMNVSTLELGDSALYLCASSPLPGDRGRAFFGQGTRLTVV.

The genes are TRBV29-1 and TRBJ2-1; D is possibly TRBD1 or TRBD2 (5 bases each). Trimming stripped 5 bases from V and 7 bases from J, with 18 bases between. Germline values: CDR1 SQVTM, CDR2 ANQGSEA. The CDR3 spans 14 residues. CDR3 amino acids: CSVFVRDPRNEQFF. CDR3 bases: TGCAGCGTTTTCGTCAGGGACCCTCGGAATGAGCAGTTCTTC.

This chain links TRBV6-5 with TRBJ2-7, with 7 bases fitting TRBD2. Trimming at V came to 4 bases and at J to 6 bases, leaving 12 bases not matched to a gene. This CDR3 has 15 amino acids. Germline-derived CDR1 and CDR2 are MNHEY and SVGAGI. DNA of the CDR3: TGTGCCAGCAGTTCATGGGGGGAGGGCCCTTCCGAGCAGTACTTC. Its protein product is CASSSWGEGPSEQYF.

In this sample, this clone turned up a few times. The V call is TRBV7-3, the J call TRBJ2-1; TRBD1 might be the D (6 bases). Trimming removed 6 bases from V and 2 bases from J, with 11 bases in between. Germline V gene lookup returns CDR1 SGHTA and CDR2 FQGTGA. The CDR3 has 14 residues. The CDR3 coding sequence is TGTGCCAGCAGTCCTACAGGGACCTACAATGAGCAGTTCTTC. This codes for CASSPTGTYNEQFF.

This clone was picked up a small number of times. The CDR3 is CAWQNRHSGKTEAFF. DNA of the CDR3: TGTGCCTGGCAAAATAGACACTCCGGGAAGACTGAAGCTTTCTTT. V gene TRBV30 combines with J gene TRBJ1-1; D ambiguous. Germline V gene data show CDR1 as GTSNPN and CDR2 as SVGIG (reference sequence). The CDR3 extends over 15 amino acids. V lost 5 bases and J 5 bases, leaving 21 bases between the germline ends.

The CDR3 reads CASSRDTYGYTF. CDR3 sequence (DNA): TGCGCCAGCAGCCGAGACACATATGGCTACACCTTC. The gene calls are TRBV5-1 and TRBJ1-2, with D unclear. CDR3 size: 12 residues. Trimming pared 4 bases from V and 5 bases from J, leaving 9 bases between. Germline V gene sequence: CDR1 SGHRS, CDR2 YFSETQ.

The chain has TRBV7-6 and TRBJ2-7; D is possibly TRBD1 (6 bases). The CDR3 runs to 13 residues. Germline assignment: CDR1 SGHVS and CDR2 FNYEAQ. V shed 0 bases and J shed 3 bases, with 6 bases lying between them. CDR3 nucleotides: TGTGCCAGCAGCTTAGCGGACAGCTACGAGCAGTACTTC. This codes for CASSLADSYEQYF.

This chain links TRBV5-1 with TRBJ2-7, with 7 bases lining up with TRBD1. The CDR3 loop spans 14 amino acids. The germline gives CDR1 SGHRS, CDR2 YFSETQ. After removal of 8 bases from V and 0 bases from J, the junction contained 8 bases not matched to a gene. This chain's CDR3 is CASRGRTNSYEQYF. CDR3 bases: TGCGCCAGTAGGGGGCGGACCAACTCCTACGAGCAGTACTTC. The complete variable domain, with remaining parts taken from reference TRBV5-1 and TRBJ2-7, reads KAGVTQTPRYLIKTRGQQVTLSCSPISGHRSVSWYQQTPGQGLQFLFEYFSETQRNKGNFPGRFSGRQFSNSRSEMNVSTLELGDSALYLCASRGRTNSYEQYFGPGTRLTVT.

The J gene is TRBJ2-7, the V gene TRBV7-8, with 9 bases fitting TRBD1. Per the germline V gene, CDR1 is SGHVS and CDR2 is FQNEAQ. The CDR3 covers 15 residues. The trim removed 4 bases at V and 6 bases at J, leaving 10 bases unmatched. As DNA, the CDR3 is TGTGCCAGCAGCTCCCGTGGACAGGGGACGGGCGAGCAGTACTTC. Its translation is CASSSRGQGTGEQYF.